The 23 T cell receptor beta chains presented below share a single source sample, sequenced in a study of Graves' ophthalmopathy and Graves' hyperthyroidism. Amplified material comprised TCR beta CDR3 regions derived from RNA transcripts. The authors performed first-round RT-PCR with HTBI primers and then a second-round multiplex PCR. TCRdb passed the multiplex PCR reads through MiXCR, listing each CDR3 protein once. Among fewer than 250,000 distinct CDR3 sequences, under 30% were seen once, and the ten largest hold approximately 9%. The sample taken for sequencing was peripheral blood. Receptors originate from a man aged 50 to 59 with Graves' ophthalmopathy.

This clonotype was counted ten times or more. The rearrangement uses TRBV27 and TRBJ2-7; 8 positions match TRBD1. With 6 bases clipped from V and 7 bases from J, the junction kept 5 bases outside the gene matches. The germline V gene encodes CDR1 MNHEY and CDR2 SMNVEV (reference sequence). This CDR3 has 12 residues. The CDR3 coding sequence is TGTGCCAGCAGGGACAGGGTAATGGAGCAGTACTTC. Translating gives CASRDRVMEQYF.

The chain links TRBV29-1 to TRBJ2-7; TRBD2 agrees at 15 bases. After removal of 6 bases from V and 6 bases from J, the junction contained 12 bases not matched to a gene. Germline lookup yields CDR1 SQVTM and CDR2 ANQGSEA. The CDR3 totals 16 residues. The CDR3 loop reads CSVQPLGTSGRSEQYF. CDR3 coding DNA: TGCAGCGTCCAGCCCTTGGGGACTAGCGGGAGGTCCGAGCAGTACTTC.

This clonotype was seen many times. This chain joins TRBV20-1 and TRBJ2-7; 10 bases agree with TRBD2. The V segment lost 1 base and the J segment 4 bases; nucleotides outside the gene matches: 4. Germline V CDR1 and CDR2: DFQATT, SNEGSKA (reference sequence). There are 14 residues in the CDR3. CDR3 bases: TGCAGTGCTAGAGGACTAGCGGGCCTGTACGAGCAGTACTTC. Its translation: CSARGLAGLYEQYF.

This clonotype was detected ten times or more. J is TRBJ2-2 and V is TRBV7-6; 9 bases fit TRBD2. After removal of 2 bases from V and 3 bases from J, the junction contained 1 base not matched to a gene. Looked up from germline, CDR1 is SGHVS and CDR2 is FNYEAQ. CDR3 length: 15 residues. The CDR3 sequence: CASSLLAGDTGELFF. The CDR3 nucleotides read TGTGCCAGCAGCTTATTAGCGGGGGACACCGGGGAGCTGTTTTTT.

CDR3 nucleotides: TGTGCCAGCACGGGCGAGGTATCGGCTTTCTTT. It yields the protein CASTGEVSAFF. The chain couples TRBV28 to TRBJ1-1, with D hard to call. Trimming took 7 bases from V and 11 from J, leaving 14 bases between them. The CDR3 contains 11 residues. Germline CDR1 and CDR2: MDHEN and SYDVKM.

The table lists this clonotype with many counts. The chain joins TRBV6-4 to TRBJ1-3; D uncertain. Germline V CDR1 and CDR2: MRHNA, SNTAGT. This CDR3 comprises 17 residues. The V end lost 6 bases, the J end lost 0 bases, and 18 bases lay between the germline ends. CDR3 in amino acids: CASSLSPARVSGNTIYF. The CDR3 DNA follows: TGTGCCAGCAGCCTTTCCCCCGCCAGAGTCTCTGGAAACACCATATATTTT.

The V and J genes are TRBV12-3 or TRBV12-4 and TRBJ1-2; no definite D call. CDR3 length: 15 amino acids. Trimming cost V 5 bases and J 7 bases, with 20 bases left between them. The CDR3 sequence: CASSPSVRSWGGYTF. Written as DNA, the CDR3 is TGTGCCAGCAGTCCTTCCGTGAGGTCATGGGGTGGCTACACCTTC.

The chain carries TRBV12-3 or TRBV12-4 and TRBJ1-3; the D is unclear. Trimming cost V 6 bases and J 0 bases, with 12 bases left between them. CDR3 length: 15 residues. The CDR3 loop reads CASRVGQNSGNTIYF. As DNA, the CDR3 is TGTGCCAGCAGGGTCGGTCAAAACTCTGGAAACACCATATATTTT.

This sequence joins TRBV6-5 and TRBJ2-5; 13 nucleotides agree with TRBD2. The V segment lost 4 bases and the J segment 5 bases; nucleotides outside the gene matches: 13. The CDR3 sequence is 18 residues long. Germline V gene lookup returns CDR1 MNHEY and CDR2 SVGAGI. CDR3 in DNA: TGTGCCAGCAGTTTCACCCTAGGACTAGCGGGAGTTGGTGAGACCCAGTACTTC. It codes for CASSFTLGLAGVGETQYF.

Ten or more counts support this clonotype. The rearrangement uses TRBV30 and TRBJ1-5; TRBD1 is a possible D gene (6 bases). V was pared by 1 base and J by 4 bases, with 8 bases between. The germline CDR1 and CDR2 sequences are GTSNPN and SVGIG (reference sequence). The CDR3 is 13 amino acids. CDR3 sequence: CAWSADRNQPQHF. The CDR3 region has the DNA TGTGCCTGGAGTGCCGACAGGAATCAGCCCCAGCATTTT.

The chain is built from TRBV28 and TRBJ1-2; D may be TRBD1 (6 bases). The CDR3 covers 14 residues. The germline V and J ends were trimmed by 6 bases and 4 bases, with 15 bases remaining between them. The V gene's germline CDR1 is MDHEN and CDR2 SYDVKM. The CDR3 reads CASSQRGTTYGYTF. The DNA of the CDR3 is TGTGCCAGCAGCCAAAGGGGGACAACCTATGGCTACACCTTC.

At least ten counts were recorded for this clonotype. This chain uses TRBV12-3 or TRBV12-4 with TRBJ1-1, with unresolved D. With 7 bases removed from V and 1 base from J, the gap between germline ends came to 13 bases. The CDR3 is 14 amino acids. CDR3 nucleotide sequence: TGTGCCAGCACCGACGGACGGGAGAACACTGAAGCTTTCTTT. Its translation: CASTDGRENTEAFF.

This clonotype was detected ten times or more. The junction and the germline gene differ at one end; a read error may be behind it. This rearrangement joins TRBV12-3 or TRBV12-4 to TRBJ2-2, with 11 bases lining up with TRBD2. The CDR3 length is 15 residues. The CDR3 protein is CASSFTSGRTEELFF. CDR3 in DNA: TGTGCCAGCAGCTTCACTAGCGGGAGAACCGAGGAGCTGTTTTTT.

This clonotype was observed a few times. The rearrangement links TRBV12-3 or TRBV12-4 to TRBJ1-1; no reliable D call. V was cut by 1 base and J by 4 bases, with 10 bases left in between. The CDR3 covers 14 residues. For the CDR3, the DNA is TGTGCCAGCAGTTTAGGGCAGTTTGGCACTGAAGCTTTCTTT. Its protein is CASSLGQFGTEAFF.

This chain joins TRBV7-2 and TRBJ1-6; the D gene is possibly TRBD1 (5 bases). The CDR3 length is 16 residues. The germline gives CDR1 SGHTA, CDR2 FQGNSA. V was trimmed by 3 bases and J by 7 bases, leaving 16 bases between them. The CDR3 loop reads CASSFYTPGLNSPLHF. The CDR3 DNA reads TGTGCCAGCAGCTTCTATACACCGGGACTAAATTCACCCCTCCACTTT. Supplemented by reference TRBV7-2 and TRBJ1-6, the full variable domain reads GAGVSQSPSNKVTEKGKDVELRCDPISGHTALYWYRQSLGQGLEFLIYFQGNSAPDKSGLPSDRFSAERTGGSVSTLTIQRTQQEDSAVYLCASSFYTPGLNSPLHFGNGTRLTVT.

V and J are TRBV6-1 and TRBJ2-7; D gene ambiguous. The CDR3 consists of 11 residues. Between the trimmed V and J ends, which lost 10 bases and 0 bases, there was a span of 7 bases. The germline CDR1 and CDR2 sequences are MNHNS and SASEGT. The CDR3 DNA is TGTGCCACGAGGCCCTCCTACGAGCAGTACTTC. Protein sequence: CATRPSYEQYF.

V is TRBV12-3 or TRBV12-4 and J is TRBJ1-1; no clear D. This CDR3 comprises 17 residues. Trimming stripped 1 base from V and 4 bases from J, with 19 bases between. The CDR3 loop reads CASSLDRLGIMSTEAFF. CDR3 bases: TGTGCCAGCAGTTTAGACCGTCTGGGGATAATGAGCACTGAAGCTTTCTTT.

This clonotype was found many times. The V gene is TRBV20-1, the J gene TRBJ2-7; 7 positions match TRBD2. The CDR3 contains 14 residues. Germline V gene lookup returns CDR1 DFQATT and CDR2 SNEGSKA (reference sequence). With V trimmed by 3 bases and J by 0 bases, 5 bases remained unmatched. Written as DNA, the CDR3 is TGCAGTGCTAGCTGGGCTAGCGGCTCCTACGAGCAGTACTTC. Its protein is CSASWASGSYEQYF.

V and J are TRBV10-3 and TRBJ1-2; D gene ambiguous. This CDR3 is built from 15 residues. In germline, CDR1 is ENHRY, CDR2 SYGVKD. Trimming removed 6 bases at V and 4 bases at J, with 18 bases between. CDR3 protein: CAIRNQAGSSYGYTF. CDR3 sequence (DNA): TGTGCCATCAGGAACCAGGCCGGGTCCTCCTATGGCTACACCTTC.

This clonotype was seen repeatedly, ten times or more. The CDR3 sequence: CASKSTSGAGYF. Written as DNA, the CDR3 is TGTGCCAGCAAATCTACTAGCGGGGCGGGGTACTTC. The chain links TRBV12-3 or TRBV12-4 to TRBJ2-4; the match to TRBD2 covers 10 bases. The CDR3 extends over 12 amino acids. V trimming: 7 bases; J trimming: 15 bases; junction bases outside the gene matches: 9.

For the CDR3, the DNA is TGTGCCAGCAGTTACTCTGGGGGGCACGGTTCACCCCTCCACTTT. Residues: CASSYSGGHGSPLHF. This chain joins TRBV6-5 and TRBJ1-6; D is perhaps TRBD1 (6 bases). The CDR3 is made up of 15 amino acids. With 0 bases removed from V and 9 bases from J, the gap between germline ends came to 12 bases. Germline CDR1 MNHEY, CDR2 SVGAGI.

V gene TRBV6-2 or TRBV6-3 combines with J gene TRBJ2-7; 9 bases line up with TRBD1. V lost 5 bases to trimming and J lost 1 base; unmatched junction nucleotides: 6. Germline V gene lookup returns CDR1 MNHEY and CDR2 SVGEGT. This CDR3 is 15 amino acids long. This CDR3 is CASSTTGGLSYEQYF. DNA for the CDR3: TGTGCCAGCAGTACGACAGGGGGACTTTCCTACGAGCAGTACTTC.

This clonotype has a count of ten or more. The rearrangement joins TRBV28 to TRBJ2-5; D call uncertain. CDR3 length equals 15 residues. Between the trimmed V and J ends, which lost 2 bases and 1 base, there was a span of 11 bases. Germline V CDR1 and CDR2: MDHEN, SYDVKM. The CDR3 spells CASSLPGDLQETQYF. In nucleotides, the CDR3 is TGTGCCAGCAGTTTACCTGGAGACCTCCAAGAGACCCAGTACTTC.